Listed below are T cell receptor beta chains from one sample, sequenced in a study of blood T cell repertoires in COVID-19. Clones were read by immunoSEQ multiplex PCR, and TCRdb kept only the in-frame ones, dropping some. The table has some 270,000 clones, roughly 80% seen once. Sample: peripheral blood. The receptors come from a person aged 70 to 85 with COVID-19, enrolled during active disease. Each CDR3 is given with its conserved first and last residue. The D gene is left open where the match is weak. Clone size is shown for a subset of rows, as once, few, many or a class of expanded clone.

j_call | clone_size | v_call | d_call | cdr3_aa | cdr3_nt
TRBJ1-5 | - | TRBV28 | TRBD1 | CASTPGTGGDQPQHF | TGTGCCAGCACACCCGGGACAGGGGGAGACCAGCCCCAGCATTTT
TRBJ2-3 | few | TRBV5-6 | TRBD2 | CASSRAGASGRVTDTQYF | TGTGCCAGCAGCAGGGCGGGGGCTAGCGGGAGGGTCACAGATACGCAGTATTTT
TRBJ2-2 | - | TRBV4-3 | - | CASSGAAMNTGELFF | TGCGCCAGCTCCGGCGCGGCCATGAACACCGGGGAGCTGTTTTTT
TRBJ2-5 | - | TRBV30 | - | CAWSGTFQETQYF | TGTGCCTGGAGTGGGACATTCCAAGAGACCCAGTACTTC
TRBJ2-3 | once | TRBV9 | TRBD2 | CASNNPRTSGNINTQYF | TGTGCCAGCAATAATCCCAGGACTAGCGGGAATATAAATACGCAGTATTTT
TRBJ2-7 | once | TRBV6-2/TRBV6-3 | - | CASSPNKRLAYYEQYF | TGTGCCAGCAGTCCAAATAAGAGGTTAGCCTACTACGAGCAGTACTTC
TRBJ2-1 | - | TRBV7-2 | TRBD1 | CASRPRTGYGYNEQFF | TGTGCCAGCAGGCCAAGGACAGGGTACGGTTACAATGAGCAGTTCTTC
TRBJ2-3 | once | TRBV7-3 | - | CASSRGGKNGDTQYF | TGTGCCAGCAGCCGTGGGGGGAAGAATGGGGATACGCAGTATTTT
TRBJ1-4 | - | TRBV5-5 | - | CASSLSLVLNEKLFF | TGTGCCAGCAGCTTGTCATTAGTCTTAAATGAAAAACTGTTTTTT
TRBJ1-1 | - | TRBV28 | TRBD1 | CASSLQGGNTEAFF | TGTGCCAGCAGTTTACAGGGGGGGAACACTGAAGCTTTCTTT
TRBJ2-5 | - | TRBV7-9 | TRBD1 | CASSLSLEGATQYF | TGTGCCAGCAGCTTAAGTCTCGAGGGGGCGACCCAGTACTTC
TRBJ1-6 | - | TRBV15 | - | CATSPRTESPSPLHF | TGTGCCACCAGTCCCCGGACAGAAAGCCCTTCACCCCTCCACTTT
TRBJ2-1 | - | TRBV7-3 | TRBD2 | CASSRGLAGDNEQFF | TGTGCCAGCAGCCGGGGACTAGCGGGCGACAATGAGCAGTTCTTC
TRBJ2-7 | few | TRBV7-2 | TRBD1 | CASSLVGTGINEQYF | TGTGCCAGCAGCTTAGTCGGGACAGGGATCAACGAGCAGTACTTC
TRBJ2-6 | - | TRBV29-1 | TRBD1 | CSVDLGQGISGANVLTF | TGCAGCGTTGATTTGGGACAGGGCATTTCTGGGGCCAACGTCCTGACTTTC
TRBJ1-3 | once | TRBV15 | - | CATRKSGGTDKNTIYF | TGTGCCACCCGTAAGAGCGGGGGAACGGATAAAAACACCATATATTTT
TRBJ1-5 | - | TRBV28 | TRBD1 | CASSLQGGQPQHF | TGTGCCAGCAGTTTACAGGGGGGTCAGCCCCAGCATTTT
TRBJ1-5 | - | TRBV6-4 | - | CASSDVDSNQPQHF | TGTGCCAGCAGTGACGTGGACAGTAATCAGCCCCAGCATTTT
TRBJ2-7 | - | TRBV3-1/TRBV3-2 | TRBD2 | CASSHRLAGVSEQYF | TGTGCCAGCAGCCACCGACTAGCGGGAGTGAGCGAGCAGTACTTC
TRBJ1-2 | - | TRBV6-5 | TRBD1 | CASRAQRDRPSGYTF | TGTGCCAGCAGGGCCCAACGGGACAGACCCTCTGGCTACACCTTC
TRBJ1-1 | - | TRBV30 | - | CAWSSWGGMNTEAFF | TGTGCCTGGAGTTCGTGGGGGGGGATGAACACTGAAGCTTTCTTT
TRBJ2-7 | once | TRBV5-6 | TRBD1 | CASRPGQGASYEQYF | TGTGCCAGCAGACCGGGACAGGGGGCGTCCTACGAGCAGTACTTC
TRBJ1-1 | - | TRBV6-2/TRBV6-3 | - | CASSYSTANTEAFF | TGTGCCAGCAGTTACTCGACAGCGAACACTGAAGCTTTCTTT
TRBJ1-6 | - | TRBV10-1 | - | CASSAPERNSPLHF | TGCGCCAGCAGTGCCCCAGAAAGAAATTCACCCCTCCACTTT
TRBJ2-1 | - | TRBV15 | - | CATSSPSGSGYEQFF | TGTGCCACCAGCAGCCCCTCCGGGTCTGGCTATGAGCAGTTCTTC
TRBJ2-5 | many | TRBV6-5 | - | CASSREPGVQETQYF | TGTGCCAGCAGCCGCGAACCAGGGGTCCAAGAGACCCAGTACTTC
TRBJ2-7 | - | TRBV6-2/TRBV6-3 | TRBD1 | CASSPGTGVFYEQYF | TGTGCCAGCAGTCCCGGGACAGGGGTTTTCTACGAGCAGTACTTC
TRBJ1-4 | - | TRBV2 | - | CASRRDQGGVLFF | TGTGCCAGCAGGAGGGACCAAGGGGGAGTACTGTTTTTT
TRBJ1-2 | - | TRBV6-5 | - | CASSGGGYGYTF | TGTGCCAGCAGCGGCGGGGGGTATGGCTACACCTTC
TRBJ2-1 | - | TRBV28 | - | CASMVSPDEQFF | TGTGCCAGCATGGTATCTCCGGATGAGCAGTTCTTC
TRBJ1-3 | - | TRBV7-6 | TRBD1 | CASSLGTGRGISGNTIYF | TGTGCCAGCAGCTTGGGGACGGGCAGGGGGATCTCTGGAAACACCATATATTTT
TRBJ1-2 | - | TRBV28 | TRBD1 | CASSLGQTNYGYTF | TGTGCCAGCAGTTTGGGACAGACAAACTATGGCTACACCTTC
TRBJ2-7 | once | TRBV29-1 | TRBD1 | CSVATFGTVGYEQYF | TGCAGCGTTGCTACATTCGGGACAGTCGGCTACGAGCAGTACTTC
TRBJ1-6 | few | TRBV5-1 | - | CASSLTGNNSPLHF | TGCGCCAGCAGCTTAACAGGGAATAATTCACCCCTCCACTTT
TRBJ1-1 | - | TRBV2 | - | CASSEQGFMNTEAFF | TGTGCCAGCAGTGAACAGGGCTTCATGAACACTGAAGCTTTCTTT
TRBJ2-5 | - | TRBV11-3 | - | CASSRSGIRETQYF | TGTGCCAGCAGCCGCTCAGGGATACGAGAGACCCAGTACTTC
TRBJ2-7 | few | TRBV4-1 | TRBD1 | CASSPQVARPDRGHEQYF | TGCGCCAGCAGCCCCCAGGTGGCCCGTCCGGACAGGGGGCACGAGCAGTACTTC
TRBJ2-7 | - | TRBV5-5 | TRBD1 | CASSGTAASYEQYF | TGTGCCAGCAGCGGGACAGCCGCTTCCTACGAGCAGTACTTC
TRBJ1-6 | - | TRBV28 | - | CASSLRGRPSPLHF | TGTGCCAGCAGTTTACGAGGTCGCCCTTCACCCCTCCACTTT
TRBJ1-2 | - | TRBV4-2 | TRBD1 | CASSQGETGRNYGYTF | TGTGCCAGCAGCCAAGGAGAGACAGGGAGGAACTATGGCTACACCTTC
TRBJ2-1 | once | TRBV7-8 | - | CASSPSGPGHSEQFF | TGTGCCAGCAGCCCCAGCGGGCCGGGTCATAGTGAGCAGTTCTTC